This T cell receptor (beta chain) stems from a study of blood T cells in healthy people across ages. A sample-barcoded 5' primer and a J-beta primer mix were used in a second PCR of roughly 6 to 11 cycles. Each sample provided no less than 3 million CDR3-containing paired-end reads. Using its own MiXCR run on the 5' RACE reads, TCRdb lists one record per CDR3 protein. The table shows about 400,000 distinct CDR3 sequences, with roughly half occurring only once. This clonotype has more than one count but fewer than ten. Those donating, healthy Caucasian individuals from Russia, were aged roughly 6 to 95. Every donor gave 7.5 to 10 milliliters of peripheral blood. Isolated per sample were at least 6 million PBMCs. This CDR3 region has 14 residues. Germline CDR1 is DFQATT and CDR2 is SNEGSKA (reference sequence).

The genes are TRBV20-1 and TRBJ2-3; 7 bases match TRBD2. This clonotype originated in a man in his fifties or sixties in good health. The sequencing sample was made of blood. The CDR3 DNA sequence: TGCAGCATAACCGAGGGAGGGCGCACAGATACGCAGTATTTT. Translating gives CSITEGGRTDTQYF.